The TCR beta chain described here comes from a study of cytomegalovirus exposure and HLA in healthy donors. In the study overall: The same platform used for the roughly 600 first-cohort repertoires was also used for the approximately 120 validation repertoires, as a later analysis reported.

The protocol was immunoSEQ multiplex PCR, while the TCRdb copy is restricted to in-frame clones and leaves out a portion. The table records about 280,000 clones, 85% to 90% of them present only once. A remark on this clone: As yet, its antigen is unknown.

Germline CDR1 is SGHRS and CDR2 is YFSETQ. This CDR3 comprises 12 residues. Trimming took off 0 bases at V and 8 bases at J, with 6 bases between the two ends. Notes on the study in general: A list of more than 150 TCR beta chains associated with cytomegalovirus was given. A later analysis found first-cohort TCR clusters tended to co-occur in the 90 to 150 validation repertoires. Across donors, most TCRs were seen rarely, yet some public ones were widespread.

The source is a woman between 18 and 29 years old in good health and CMV-seronegative. The gene calls are TRBV5-1 and TRBJ2-1; D might be TRBD1 (6 bases). Sequences were obtained from PBMCs. The DNA for the CDR3 is TGCGCCAGCAGCTTGGGGGGGCATGAGCAGTTCTTC. Protein product: CASSLGGHEQFF.